A selection of T cell receptor beta chains follows, all from one sample in a study of patients and donors after allogeneic stem cell transplantation. TCRdb redid the calling of the RT-PCR reads with MiXCR, one entry per CDR3 protein. The table shows around 90,000 distinct CDR3 sequences, with roughly 50% occurring only once. Sample: blood, either unsorted or a sorted T cell fraction (not recorded which). These receptors originate from a human donor who was either an allogeneic HSCT recipient or a stem cell or donor lymphocyte infusion donor (not recorded which). It is not recorded whose cells these are; they may come from a transplant donor. CDR3s include the opening cysteine and the closing phenylalanine or tryptophan. A D gene is named only where the DNA matches it firmly. Clone size, where shown, is once, few, many, or a class for clones that have expanded.

>.|TRBV2|few|TRBJ1-1
CASSEYGRVWNTEAFF
TGTGCCAGCAGTGAATATGGTAGGGTCTGGAACACTGAAGCTTTCTTT
>.|TRBV7-9|.|TRBJ2-7
CASSTGGTYEQYF
TGTGCCAGCAGCACCGGGGGAACCTACGAGCAGTACTTC
>TRBD1|TRBV20-1|.|TRBJ1-3
CSARRDRVLGNTIYF
TGCAGTGCTAGGAGGGACAGGGTGCTAGGAAACACCATATATTTT
>TRBD1|TRBV20-1|few|TRBJ1-1
CSIPGTGVAEAFF
TGCAGCATCCCCGGGACAGGGGTCGCTGAAGCTTTCTTT
>.|TRBV28|.|TRBJ2-4
CASTGVAKNIQYF
TGTGCCAGCACGGGAGTAGCCAAAAACATTCAGTACTTC
>TRBD1|TRBV15|.|TRBJ2-7
CAVGTGPYEQYF
TGTGCCGTTGGGACAGGTCCCTACGAGCAGTACTTC
>.|TRBV9|few|TRBJ1-5
CASSVSWGDRAQHF
TGTGCCAGCAGCGTAAGTTGGGGGGATCGAGCCCAGCATTTT
>.|TRBV30|.|TRBJ1-1
CAWSEGGDTEAFF
TGTGCCTGGAGTGAGGGGGGGGACACTGAAGCTTTCTTT
>.|TRBV5-1|once|TRBJ2-5
CASSPLDSAETQYF
TGCGCCAGCAGCCCTTTAGACAGTGCAGAGACCCAGTACTTC
>.|TRBV3-1|.|TRBJ1-5
CASSQLNQPQHF
TGTGCCAGCAGCCAGTTAAATCAGCCCCAGCATTTT
>TRBD2|TRBV12-3/TRBV12-4|.|TRBJ2-1
CASSLGLAGGSEQFF
TGTGCCAGCAGTTTAGGGCTAGCGGGAGGAAGTGAGCAGTTCTTC
>.|TRBV6-2/TRBV6-3|.|TRBJ1-2
CASRDLVGGYTF
TGTGCCAGCAGAGACCTCGTGGGTGGCTACACCTTC
>TRBD1|TRBV27|.|TRBJ1-1
CASSRTGSNTEAFF
TGTGCCAGCAGTCGGACAGGGTCGAACACTGAAGCTTTCTTT
>.|TRBV5-1|.|TRBJ1-1
CASSPADSKSTEAFF
TGCGCCAGCAGCCCCGCCGACTCCAAGAGTACTGAAGCTTTCTTT
>.|TRBV12-3/TRBV12-4|.|TRBJ1-5
CASRRGNQPQHF
TGTGCCAGCAGGAGGGGCAATCAGCCCCAGCATTTT
>.|TRBV6-5|medium-sized|TRBJ1-2
CASSYSRRGNGYTF
TGTGCCAGCAGTTACTCGAGGAGGGGGAATGGCTACACCTTC
>.|TRBV5-1|.|TRBJ2-7
CASSLDSAVVNEQYF
TGCGCCAGCAGCTTGGACAGTGCCGTGGTTAACGAGCAGTACTTC
>.|TRBV29-1|few|TRBJ1-4
CSVARRTKEKLFF
TGCAGCGTTGCGCGCAGGACGAAGGAAAAACTGTTTTTT
>.|TRBV6-2/TRBV6-3|.|TRBJ1-5
CASSYSTWGSNQPQHF
TGTGCCAGCAGTTACTCGACCTGGGGTAGCAATCAGCCCCAGCATTTT
>TRBD1|TRBV12-3/TRBV12-4|.|TRBJ2-2
CASGTGGPGELFF
TGTGCCAGCGGGACAGGAGGCCCCGGGGAGCTGTTTTTT
>.|TRBV6-6|.|TRBJ1-1
CASSPSQGVAEAFF
TGTGCCAGCAGTCCGTCGCAGGGAGTGGCTGAAGCTTTCTTT
>.|TRBV7-9|few|TRBJ1-5
CASSLQSNQPQHF
TGTGCCAGCAGCTTGCAGTCCAATCAGCCCCAGCATTTT
>.|TRBV29-1|once|TRBJ2-7
CSVETRGLGQYF
TGCAGCGTTGAAACCCGAGGACTGGGGCAGTACTTC
>.|TRBV7-9|.|TRBJ1-4
CASSGAGRSNEKLFF
TGTGCCAGCAGCGGAGCAGGGCGGTCTAATGAAAAACTGTTTTTT
>TRBD2|TRBV28|.|TRBJ2-3
CASRRTSGSLTDTQYF
TGTGCCAGCAGACGAACTAGCGGGAGTCTGACAGATACGCAGTATTTT
>.|TRBV7-2|few|TRBJ2-3
CASSLGRSTDTQYF
TGTGCCAGCAGCTTGGGTCGAAGCACAGATACGCAGTATTTT
>TRBD1|TRBV29-1|.|TRBJ1-4
CSVEQGEGKKLFF
TGCAGCGTTGAACAGGGGGAAGGGAAAAAACTGTTTTTT
>.|TRBV7-6|few|TRBJ1-1
CASSTDTNTEAFF
TGTGCCAGCAGCACAGACACGAACACTGAAGCTTTCTTT
>.|TRBV5-1|few|TRBJ1-2
CASSSERTGYTF
TGCGCCAGCAGCTCCGAAAGGACAGGCTACACCTTC
>.|TRBV12-3/TRBV12-4|.|TRBJ1-5
CASSLRADPQHF
TGTGCCAGCAGTTTGAGGGCTGATCCCCAGCATTTT
>TRBD1|TRBV5-1|few|TRBJ1-2
CASKGGGSYGYTF
TGCGCCAGCAAAGGGGGCGGTAGCTATGGCTACACCTTC
>.|TRBV12-3/TRBV12-4|few|TRBJ1-2
CASSPSRASYYGYTF
TGTGCCAGCAGTCCCTCGAGGGCATCCTACTATGGCTACACCTTC